This passage covers 16 T cell receptor beta chains from one sample sequenced in a study of blood T cells in healthy people across ages (dated by TCRdb to between 2014 and 2017). The method was 5' RACE. Sequencing instrument: Illumina HiSeq 2500. The second PCR ran for roughly 6 to 11 cycles and used a J-beta primer mix along with a sample-barcoded 5' primer. TCRdb passed the public sequencing reads through fastp at Q25 and MiXCR, retaining productive beta sequences. Every CDR3 protein is listed once, alongside the most common genes and DNA of its rows. This sample lists about 1.7 million distinct CDR3 sequences; under 30% were detected once. The biggest ten clones account for 6.5% to 8.5% of the sample. Input material: blood. All receptors come from a woman aged 30 to 39 in good health.

Turning to this clonotype: This may stem from a read error, because a much larger clone lies one nucleotide away. V and J are TRBV13 and TRBJ1-6; D uncertain. The CDR3 spans 12 residues. Germline V gene lookup returns CDR1 PRHDT and CDR2 FYEKMQ (reference sequence). The CDR3 sequence: CASSLADSPPHF. CDR3 bases: TGTGCCAGCAGCTTAGCGGATTCACCCCCCCACTTT. The full variable domain, completed using reference TRBV13 and TRBJ1-6, is AAGVIQSPRHLIKEKRETATLKCYPIPRHDTVYWYQQGPGQDPQFLISFYEKMQSDKGSIPDRFSAQQFSDYHSELNMSSLELGDSALYFCASSLADSPPHFGNGTRLTVT.

The V and J genes are TRBV5-6 and TRBJ1-1; D is possibly TRBD1 (5 bases). The CDR3 extends over 16 amino acids. V lost 2 bases and J lost 5, with 19 bases in between. Germline V gives CDR1 SGHDT, CDR2 YYEEEE. CDR3 amino acids: CASSLLGVLKGTEAFF. In DNA form, the CDR3 reads TGTGCCAGCAGCTTATTGGGGGTCCTAAAGGGGACTGAAGCTTTCTTT.

This clonotype was observed many times. DNA of the CDR3: TGTGCCACCAGCAGAGGAATTGAGCAGTACTTC. Protein: CATSRGIEQYF. J is TRBJ2-7 and V is TRBV15; D not certain. From germline, CDR1 is LNHNV and CDR2 YYDKDF (reference sequence). The ends were cut back, 1 base at V and 7 bases at J, with 5 bases in the middle. The CDR3 extends over 11 amino acids.

This clonotype was seen a single time. Compared with germline, one end of the junction differs, possibly owing to a read error. The V call is TRBV5-1, the J call TRBJ2-3; the D is unclear. The CDR3 is made up of 14 amino acids. Germline CDR1 SGHRS, CDR2 YFSETQ. This CDR3 is CASGLEIGTDTQYF. CDR3 nucleotide sequence: TGCGCCAGCGGCTTGGAAATAGGGACAGATACGCAGTATTTT.

This clonotype has just a few counts. This chain uses TRBV29-1 with TRBJ1-2, with 7 bases aligning to TRBD1. Germline V gene sequence: CDR1 SQVTM, CDR2 ANQGSEA. Trimming at V came to 7 bases and at J to 6 bases, leaving 14 bases not matched to a gene. The CDR3 extends over 14 amino acids. CDR3 in DNA: TGCAGCGCCCTCGCCAGGGACAGAGGCGATGGCTACACCTTC. It translates to CSALARDRGDGYTF.

This clonotype has only a few counts. The chain combines TRBV3-1 with TRBJ2-7; 10 bases align to TRBD1. The V gene's germline CDR1 is LGHDT and CDR2 YNNKEL (reference sequence). The CDR3 loop spans 15 amino acids. After removal of 3 bases from V and 5 bases from J, the junction contained 7 bases not matched to a gene. The CDR3 spells CASSHLDRGPNEQYF. Here the CDR3 DNA reads TGTGCCAGCAGCCACTTAGACAGGGGGCCCAACGAGCAGTACTTC.

The V call is TRBV13, the J call TRBJ2-1; 12 positions match TRBD2. The junction had 12 bases not matched to a gene; V was cut back by 3 bases and J by 9 bases. This CDR3 has 17 amino acids. Germline loops: CDR1 PRHDT, CDR2 FYEKMQ (reference sequence). CDR3 in DNA: TGTGCCAGCAGCTTGGGCCCTCTAGCGGGGGGGCCGGCTGAGCAGTTCTTC. This sequence encodes CASSLGPLAGGPAEQFF. The variable domain in full, with the rest retrieved from reference TRBV13 and TRBJ2-1, is AAGVIQSPRHLIKEKRETATLKCYPIPRHDTVYWYQQGPGQDPQFLISFYEKMQSDKGSIPDRFSAQQFSDYHSELNMSSLELGDSALYFCASSLGPLAGGPAEQFFGPGTRLTVL.

This clonotype was found many times. The chain is built from TRBV24-1 and TRBJ2-1, with TRBD1 identical over 7 bases. Trimming removed 11 bases from V and 5 bases from J; junction bases left unmatched: 17. The length of the CDR3 is 16 residues. Germline CDR1 reads KGHDR; CDR2 reads SFDVKD. Here the CDR3 DNA reads TGTGCCATCGACAGGGACCCGGTTTCACAGGACAATGAGCAGTTCTTC. It codes for CAIDRDPVSQDNEQFF.

V usage is TRBV5-1 and J usage is TRBJ1-5; D call uncertain. The V gene's germline CDR1 is SGHRS and CDR2 YFSETQ. The CDR3 runs 14 residues. The V end was cut by 8 bases, the J end by 0 bases, with 12 bases between. The CDR3 is CASFSESSNQPQHF. For the CDR3, the DNA is TGCGCCAGTTTTTCCGAATCTAGCAATCAGCCCCAGCATTTT.

The chain couples TRBV5-1 to TRBJ1-6, with a weak D call TRBD1 (6 bases). V was pared by 4 bases and J by 6 bases, with 17 bases between. Germline loops: CDR1 SGHRS, CDR2 YFSETQ. The CDR3 runs to 16 residues. The CDR3 DNA is TGCGCCAGCAGCGGTGGGTCGGGGGCTCGTAATTCACCCCTCCACTTT. This translates into CASSGGSGARNSPLHF.

The table lists this clonotype with a few counts. This chain joins TRBV7-2 and TRBJ1-2, with D possibly being TRBD1 (5 bases). This CDR3 has 15 amino acids. Germline V gives CDR1 SGHTA, CDR2 FQGNSA. Trimming took off 5 bases at V and 5 bases at J, with 18 bases between the two ends. The CDR3 DNA reads TGTGCCAGCAGCATCGGGACGCCGGCGGGTTATGGCTACACCTTC. Its translation is CASSIGTPAGYGYTF.

The V call is TRBV7-9, the J call TRBJ2-1; maybe TRBD1 (6 bases). Germline CDR1 is SEHNR and CDR2 is FQNEAQ (reference sequence). The V end was cut by 4 bases, the J end by 13 bases, with 20 bases between. This CDR3 has 14 residues. The CDR3 here is CASSSPEGEETQFF. The CDR3 DNA sequence: TGTGCCAGCAGCTCCCCCGAGGGGGAAGAGACCCAGTTCTTC.

The gene calls are TRBV2 and TRBJ2-7; no reliable D call. The V gene's germline CDR1 is SNHLY and CDR2 FYNNEI. V lost 7 bases, J lost 5 bases, and 12 bases lay in between. The CDR3 has 12 residues. The CDR3 region has the DNA TGTGCCAGCATCAACCGGGCAGACGAGCAGTACTTC. It encodes CASINRADEQYF.

This chain connects TRBV12-3 or TRBV12-4 to TRBJ1-2; D gene unclear. V lost 4 bases and J lost 1, with 13 bases in between. CDR3 size: 15 residues. The CDR3 spells CASSSMPAGNYGYTF. For the CDR3, the DNA is TGTGCCAGCAGTTCGATGCCGGCAGGTAACTATGGCTACACCTTC.

This clonotype appeared once. The chain carries TRBV15 and TRBJ2-4, with unresolved D. The J call may not be correct, given that the DNA end is closer to TRBJ2-7. This CDR3 has 12 residues. Germline CDR1 is LNHNV and CDR2 is YYDKDF (reference sequence). The CDR3 DNA is TGTGCCACCAGCAGAGATCTTAACGAGCAGTACTTC. Encoded protein: CATSRDLNEQYF.

This clonotype was seen a few times. The V and J genes are TRBV10-3 and TRBJ2-1; 8 bases match TRBD2. CDR1 ENHRY and CDR2 SYGVKD come from the germline V gene. CDR3 length: 15 residues. V lost 8 bases, J lost 0 bases, and 6 bases stayed unmatched. The CDR3 is CAISQGTSSYNEQFF. CDR3 DNA sequence: TGTGCCATCTCCCAAGGGACTAGCTCCTACAATGAGCAGTTCTTC.